The 2 T cell receptor beta chains below come from one sample, sequenced in a study of PD-L1 blockade in urothelial cancer. Sequencing was performed with immunoSEQ multiplex PCR; in TCRdb, only in-frame clones are kept and a portion is missing. This table holds 80,000 to 130,000 clones, approximately 90% found once. The source material was PBMCs, sampled around atezolizumab (anti-PD-L1) treatment. The receptor set was obtained from a woman of 80 years or more with urothelial cancer.

The rearrangement joins TRBV5-4 to TRBJ2-7; D is possibly TRBD1 (6 bases). Germline values: CDR1 SGHNT, CDR2 YYREEE (reference sequence). The V end lost 3 bases, the J end lost 3 bases, and 10 bases lay between the germline ends. CDR3 length: 13 amino acids. The CDR3 sequence: CASSSDRFYEQYF. The DNA for the CDR3 is TGTGCCAGCAGCTCTGACAGGTTCTACGAGCAGTACTTC.

This clone showed up just a few times. This CDR3 reads CASSDRDSGETQYF. The DNA of the CDR3 is TGTGCCAGCAGTGATCGGGACTCTGGGGAGACCCAGTACTTC. The chain links TRBV9 to TRBJ2-5, with TRBD2 as a possible D gene (6 bases). Germline CDR1 is SGDLS and CDR2 is YYNGEE. Trimming removed 5 bases at V and 5 bases at J, with 16 bases between. There are 14 residues in the CDR3.